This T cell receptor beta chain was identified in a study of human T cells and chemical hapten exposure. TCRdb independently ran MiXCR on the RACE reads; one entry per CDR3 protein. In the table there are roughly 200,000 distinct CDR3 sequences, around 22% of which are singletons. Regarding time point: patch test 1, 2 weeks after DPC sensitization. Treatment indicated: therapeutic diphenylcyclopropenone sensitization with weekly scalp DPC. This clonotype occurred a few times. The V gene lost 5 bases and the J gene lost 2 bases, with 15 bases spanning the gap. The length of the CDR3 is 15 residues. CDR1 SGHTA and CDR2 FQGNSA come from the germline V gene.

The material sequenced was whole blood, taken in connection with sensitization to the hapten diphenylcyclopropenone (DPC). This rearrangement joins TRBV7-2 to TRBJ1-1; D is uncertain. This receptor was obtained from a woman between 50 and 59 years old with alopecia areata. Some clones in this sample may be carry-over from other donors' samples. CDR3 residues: CASSPLPAANTEAFF. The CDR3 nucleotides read TGTGCCAGCAGCCCGCTCCCGGCAGCCAACACTGAAGCTTTCTTT.